A single sample gave rise to the 24 T cell receptor beta chains below, sequenced in a study of cytomegalovirus exposure and HLA in healthy donors. In the PCR, 60 Vbeta and 13 Jbeta primers were used. Using immunoSEQ multiplex PCR, the repertoire was profiled, and TCRdb retains in-frame clones only, with some absent. This sample yields 120,000 or so clones, of which over 60% are seen a single time; about 2.9% belongs to the top ten. Sequencing input: PBMCs. Receptor source: a woman between 55 and 75 years old in good health and CMV-seropositive.

The chain joins TRBV4-1 to TRBJ1-5; D remains ambiguous. CDR3 length: 14 amino acids. V dropped 0 bases and J dropped 5 bases, with 8 bases sitting between them. The germline gives CDR1 MGHRA, CDR2 YSYEKL. The CDR3 protein is CASSQEQNYQPQHF. In DNA form, the CDR3 reads TGCGCCAGCAGCCAAGAACAGAATTATCAGCCCCAGCATTTT.

V gene TRBV6-1 combines with J gene TRBJ1-5; a weak D match, TRBD1 (6 bases). Germline-derived CDR1 and CDR2 are MNHNS and SASEGT. Between the trimmed V and J ends, which lost 8 bases and 1 base, there was a span of 15 bases. The CDR3 is 15 amino acids. CDR3: CASGAPGHSNQPQHF. CDR3 sequence (DNA): TGTGCCAGCGGGGCCCCGGGACACAGCAATCAGCCCCAGCATTTT.

The chain recombines TRBV25-1 with TRBJ2-7; 7 bases match TRBD1. The trim removed 6 bases at V and 4 bases at J, leaving 6 bases unmatched. Germline V gene sequence: CDR1 MGHDK, CDR2 SYGVNS. This CDR3 has 13 residues. CDR3 amino acids: CASRNDRVYEQYF. The CDR3 DNA sequence: TGTGCCAGCAGGAATGACAGGGTTTACGAGCAGTACTTC.

The chain employs TRBV29-1 and TRBJ1-1; TRBD1 matches at 7 bases. Germline V lookup: CDR1 SQVTM, CDR2 ANQGSEA. This CDR3 region has 13 residues. Germline trimming cut 6 bases from V and 1 base from J; bases unmatched to any gene: 5. The CDR3 region has the DNA TGCAGCGTGGTGACAGGGAGGAACACTGAAGCTTTCTTT. It codes for CSVVTGRNTEAFF. The full variable domain, in which reference TRBV29-1 and TRBJ1-1 provide the parts outside the CDR3, is SAVISQKPSRDICQRGTSLTIQCQVDSQVTMMFWYRQQPGQSLTLIATANQGSEATYESGFVIDKFPISRPNLTFSTLTVSNMSPEDSSIYLCSVVTGRNTEAFFGQGTRLTVV.

V and J are TRBV7-9 and TRBJ2-1; D ambiguous. V was pared by 2 bases and J by 5 bases, with 4 bases between. Per germline, CDR1 SEHNR and CDR2 FQNEAQ (reference sequence). CDR3 length: 12 amino acids. CDR3 region: CASSLNNNEQFF. As DNA, the CDR3 is TGTGCCAGCAGCTTAAATAACAATGAGCAGTTCTTC.

The CDR3 DNA is TGTGCCATCAGTTCCTCTGCGGGTTCGAGCTCCTACAATGAGCAGTTCTTC. It translates to CAISSSAGSSSYNEQFF. V and J are TRBV10-3 and TRBJ2-1; D is possibly TRBD2 (5 bases). Germline V CDR1 and CDR2: ENHRY, SYGVKD. Between the trimmed V and J ends, which lost 5 bases and 0 bases, there was a span of 17 bases. The CDR3 totals 17 residues.

This clone was seen a few times. The V call is TRBV7-2, the J call TRBJ2-3; 7 nucleotides align to TRBD2. Germline CDR1 and CDR2: SGHTA and FQGNSA. The length of the CDR3 is 14 residues. The V and J ends lost 7 bases and 3 bases, in that order; junction bases with no gene match: 7. In DNA form, the CDR3 reads TGTGCCAGCACAGCGGGATTTACAACAGATACGCAGTATTTT. It specifies CASTAGFTTDTQYF. The variable domain in full, completed from reference TRBV7-2 and TRBJ2-3, reads GAGVSQSPSNKVTEKGKDVELRCDPISGHTALYWYRQSLGQGLEFLIYFQGNSAPDKSGLPSDRFSAERTGGSVSTLTIQRTQQEDSAVYLCASTAGFTTDTQYFGPGTRLTVL.

A word on this clone: This sample includes further DNA sequences coding for the same CDR3. The V call is TRBV6-5, the J call TRBJ1-1, with a tentative D call TRBD1 (5 bases). This CDR3 has 13 residues. V lost 6 bases to trimming and J lost 4 bases, with 12 bases between them. Germline V gene sequence: CDR1 MNHEY, CDR2 SVGAGI. CDR3 loop: CASRQGFGTEAFF. Written as DNA, the CDR3 is TGTGCCAGCAGGCAGGGTTTCGGCACTGAAGCTTTCTTT.

On this clone itself: At one end the junction does not follow the germline gene, possibly because of a read error. This rearrangement joins TRBV7-9 to TRBJ2-1; D possibly corresponds to TRBD1 (5 bases). CDR3 size: 15 residues. Germline values: CDR1 SEHNR, CDR2 FQNEAQ (reference sequence). The CDR3 DNA sequence: TGTTCCAGCAGCTTAGAGTCAGGGAACCTAAATGAGCAGTTCTTC. Protein sequence: CSSSLESGNLNEQFF.

The chain couples TRBV5-1 to TRBJ2-1, with 9 bases fitting TRBD2. The germline V gene has CDR1 SGHRS and CDR2 YFSETQ. CDR3 size: 15 residues. V trimming: 2 bases; J trimming: 6 bases; junction bases outside the gene matches: 6. The CDR3 reads CASSLGLAGINEQFF. The CDR3 DNA sequence: TGCGCCAGCAGCTTAGGTCTAGCGGGAATCAATGAGCAGTTCTTC.

CDR3 nucleotide sequence: TGTGCCAGCAGCTCCGGGTGGGCGGGGGCGAACACCGGGGAGCTGTTTTTT. Translated, it gives CASSSGWAGANTGELFF. The chain has TRBV11-1 and TRBJ2-2; 7 bases agree with TRBD2. Looked up from germline, CDR1 is SGHAT and CDR2 is FQDESV (reference sequence). The V segment lost 4 bases and the J segment 0 bases; nucleotides outside the gene matches: 8. This CDR3 has 17 amino acids.

The chain joins TRBV7-2 to TRBJ2-1; 9 bases are a match to TRBD2. CDR3 length equals 16 residues. The V segment lost 5 bases and the J segment 7 bases; nucleotides outside the gene matches: 12. Germline CDR1 SGHTA, CDR2 FQGNSA. CDR3 nucleotide sequence: TGTGCCAGCAGCCCCGGGGGTAGCGGGAGTAGGAATGAGCAGTTCTTC. Its protein is CASSPGGSGSRNEQFF.

The chain uses TRBV19 and TRBJ1-3, with D hard to call. Germline CDR1 is LNHDA and CDR2 is SQIVND (reference sequence). CDR3 length: 16 residues. With 7 bases removed from V and 4 bases from J, the gap between germline ends came to 20 bases. CDR3 sequence reads: CASTPSKQIWGNTIYF. The DNA for the CDR3 is TGTGCCAGTACCCCCTCGAAACAGATCTGGGGAAACACCATATATTTT.

The V gene is TRBV28, the J gene TRBJ2-1, with a tentative D call TRBD2 (6 bases). The CDR3 is made up of 13 amino acids. Trimming removed 7 bases from V and 6 bases from J, with 13 bases in between. Germline lookup yields CDR1 MDHEN and CDR2 SYDVKM. The CDR3 DNA sequence: TGTGCCAGCATCAAAGCGGGTAGCAATGAGCAGTTCTTC. This encodes CASIKAGSNEQFF.

The rearrangement joins TRBV19 to TRBJ1-5; 10 bases map to TRBD1. The J segment lost 7 bases and the V segment lost 6 bases, leaving 9 bases of the junction unmatched. The CDR3 runs to 15 residues. Per the germline V gene, CDR1 is LNHDA and CDR2 is SQIVND (reference sequence). CDR3 amino acids: CASRGTGERGQPQHF. In DNA, the CDR3 is TGTGCCAGTAGAGGGACAGGGGAGCGGGGACAGCCCCAGCATTTT. The variable domain in full, with the rest retrieved from reference TRBV19 and TRBJ1-5, is DGGITQSPKYLFRKEGQNVTLSCEQNLNHDAMYWYRQDPGQGLRLIYYSQIVNDFQKGDIAEGYSVSREKKESFPLTVTSAQKNPTAFYLCASRGTGERGQPQHFGDGTRLSIL.

The chain carries TRBV6-1 and TRBJ2-5, with D possibly TRBD1 on 5 matching bases. The J call may be faulty, since TRBJ2-7 better matches the DNA end. CDR3 length: 13 amino acids. CDR1 MNHNS and CDR2 SASEGT come from the germline V gene. The CDR3 nucleotides read TGTGCCAGCAGTGAGAGACAGTCCTACGAGCAGTACTTC. It codes for CASSERQSYEQYF.

This clone was observed a few times. The V call is TRBV10-2, the J call TRBJ1-1; 8 bases align to TRBD1. CDR1 is WSHSY and CDR2 is SAAADI in the germline V gene. The V and J ends lost 3 bases and 4 bases, in that order; junction bases with no gene match: 4. CDR3 length equals 14 residues. CDR3 in DNA: TGCGCCAGCAGTGATGGACAGGGTTTCACTGAAGCTTTCTTT. Translation: CASSDGQGFTEAFF.

This clone was counted between two and nine times. The same CDR3 arises from other DNA sequences in this sample as well. The V and J genes are TRBV4-1 and TRBJ2-7, with 9 bases that match TRBD1. V lost 3 bases and J lost 7; bases outside the gene matches: 1. Germline CDR1 reads MGHRA; CDR2 reads YSYEKL. The CDR3 loop spans 12 amino acids. The CDR3 bases are TGCGCCAGCAGCCAGACAGGGGGGGAGCAGTACTTC. Translating gives CASSQTGGEQYF.

This clone was observed a single time. The chain has TRBV6-5 and TRBJ2-5; the D gene is possibly TRBD2 (6 bases). Germline V CDR1 and CDR2: MNHEY, SVGAGI. V lost 2 bases to trimming and J lost 5 bases, with 18 bases between them. This CDR3 is built from 16 residues. CDR3 nucleotide sequence: TGTGCCAGCAGTTACATCTTGGCAACTCGGGGGGAGACCCAGTACTTC. Translation gives CASSYILATRGETQYF.

This chain links TRBV7-9 with TRBJ2-1, with D unclear. This CDR3 has 14 residues. CDR1 SEHNR and CDR2 FQNEAQ come from the germline V gene (reference sequence). V was pared by 1 base and J by 3 bases, with 7 bases between. The CDR3 region has the DNA TGTGCCAGCAGCTTAGATGTCGGCTACAATGAGCAGTTCTTC. Protein sequence: CASSLDVGYNEQFF.

DNA for the CDR3: TGTGCCAGCAGTGAAGAAGGGGTAACTGAAGCTTTCTTT. This sequence encodes CASSEEGVTEAFF. The J gene is TRBJ1-1, the V gene TRBV2; maybe TRBD1 (5 bases). The V gene's germline CDR1 is SNHLY and CDR2 FYNNEI. This CDR3 has 13 residues. V was pared by 1 base and J by 5 bases, with 8 bases between.

In its sample, this clone was seen a few times. This rearrangement joins TRBV7-6 to TRBJ2-1; the match to TRBD2 covers 10 bases. Germline lookup yields CDR1 SGHVS and CDR2 FNYEAQ. This CDR3 comprises 15 residues. V shed 1 base and J 6 bases; nucleotides not matched to a gene: 3. CDR3: CASSLESGRVNEQFF. The CDR3 DNA sequence: TGTGCCAGCAGCTTAGAGAGCGGGAGGGTCAATGAGCAGTTCTTC.

In the case of this clone: One end of the junction is discordant with germline, which a read error may explain. The chain recombines TRBV5-1 with TRBJ2-2; 10 nucleotides align to TRBD2. There are 17 residues in the CDR3. Germline lookup yields CDR1 SGHRS and CDR2 YFSETQ. The CDR3 protein is CASSLEALAGHTGELFF. The CDR3 nucleotides are TGCGCCAGCAGTTTGGAGGCACTAGCGGGGCACACCGGGGAGCTGTTTTTT.

The gene calls are TRBV7-6 and TRBJ2-7; 9 bases fit TRBD2. The V gene's germline CDR1 is SGHVS and CDR2 FNYEAQ. This CDR3 contains 15 residues. The trim removed 5 bases at V and 3 bases at J, leaving 8 bases unmatched. CDR3: CASSHSGRTGYEQYF. The CDR3 DNA sequence: TGTGCCAGCAGCCATAGCGGGAGAACCGGCTACGAGCAGTACTTC.